This TCR beta chain was documented in a study of blood T cell repertoires in COVID-19. Looking at the study overall: COVID-19 samples, acute and convalescent, were from the United States, Italy and Spain. PBMCs, B-cell-depleted T cells, or T cells provided the cDNA or gDNA that made up the material.

Per the original methods: Counts of nucleated cells, estimated from reference gene primer amplification, were obtained. Method: immunoSEQ multiplex PCR; TCRdb's copy keeps in-frame clones and lacks some. V, J and clone size derive from that table, while D and trimming were established from the DNA sequence. Here the sample spans around 200,000 clones, roughly 90% being singletons. Seattle-derived patients entered the study during active infection and were followed longitudinally. Regarding this clone: A read error may produce the germline difference seen at one junction end.

CDR1 is GTSNPN and CDR2 is SVGIG in the germline V gene (reference sequence). The CDR3 sequence is 13 residues long. This rearrangement joins TRBV30 to TRBJ1-1, with D unresolved. This sequence originates from a woman aged 60-75 years with COVID-19, enrolled during active disease. Sequencing used peripheral blood. The CDR3 reads CAWGGPSNAEAFF. The CDR3 coding sequence is TGTGCCTGGGGTGGCCCTTCGAACGCTGAAGCTTTCTTT.